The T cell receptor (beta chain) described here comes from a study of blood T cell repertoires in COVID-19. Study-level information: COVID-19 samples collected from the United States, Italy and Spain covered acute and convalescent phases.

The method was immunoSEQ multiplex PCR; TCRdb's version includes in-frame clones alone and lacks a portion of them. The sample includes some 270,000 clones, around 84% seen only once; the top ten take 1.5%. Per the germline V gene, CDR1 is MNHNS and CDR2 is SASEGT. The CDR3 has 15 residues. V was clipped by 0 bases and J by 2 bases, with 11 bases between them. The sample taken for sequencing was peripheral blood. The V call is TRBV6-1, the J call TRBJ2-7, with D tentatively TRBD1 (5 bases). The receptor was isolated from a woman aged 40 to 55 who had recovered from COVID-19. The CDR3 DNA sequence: TGTGCCAGCAGTGAAGCAGTGGGGCCCACCTACGAGCAGTACTTC. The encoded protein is CASSEAVGPTYEQYF.